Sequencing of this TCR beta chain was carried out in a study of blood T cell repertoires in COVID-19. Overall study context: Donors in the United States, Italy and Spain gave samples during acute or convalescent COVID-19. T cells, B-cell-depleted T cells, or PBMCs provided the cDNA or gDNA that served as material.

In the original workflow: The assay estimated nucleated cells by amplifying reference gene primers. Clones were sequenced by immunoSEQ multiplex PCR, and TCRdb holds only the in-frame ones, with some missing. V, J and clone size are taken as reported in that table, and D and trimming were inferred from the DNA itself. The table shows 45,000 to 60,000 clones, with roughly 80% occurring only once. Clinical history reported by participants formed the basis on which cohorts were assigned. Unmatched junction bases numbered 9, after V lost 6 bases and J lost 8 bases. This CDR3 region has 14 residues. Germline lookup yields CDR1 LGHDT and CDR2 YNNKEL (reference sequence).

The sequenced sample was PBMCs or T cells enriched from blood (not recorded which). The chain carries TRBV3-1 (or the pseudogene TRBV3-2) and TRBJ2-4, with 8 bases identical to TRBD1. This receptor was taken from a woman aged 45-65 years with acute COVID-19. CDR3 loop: CASRRGQGGDIQYF. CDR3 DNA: TGTGCCAGCAGACGAGGACAGGGAGGCGACATTCAGTACTTC.